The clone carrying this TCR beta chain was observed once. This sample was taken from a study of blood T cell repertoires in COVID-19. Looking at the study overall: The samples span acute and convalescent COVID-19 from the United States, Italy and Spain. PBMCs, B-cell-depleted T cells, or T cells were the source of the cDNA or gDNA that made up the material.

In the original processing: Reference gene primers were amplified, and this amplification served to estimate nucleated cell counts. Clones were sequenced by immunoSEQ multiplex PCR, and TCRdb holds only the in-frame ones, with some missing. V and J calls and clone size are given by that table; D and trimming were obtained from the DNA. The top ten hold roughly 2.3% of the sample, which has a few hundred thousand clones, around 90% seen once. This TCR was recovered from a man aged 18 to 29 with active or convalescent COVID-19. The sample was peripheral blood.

The CDR3 loop reads CASSTDRGRLESEQFF. The CDR3, as DNA: TGTGCCAGCAGTACCGACAGGGGGCGATTAGAAAGTGAGCAGTTCTTC. The chain carries TRBV2 and TRBJ2-1, with TRBD1 matching 10 bases. Germline assignment: CDR1 SNHLY and CDR2 FYNNEI. The CDR3 contains 16 residues. V lost 5 bases and J lost 9; bases outside the gene matches: 13.